Listed below are T cell receptor beta chains from one sample, sequenced in a study of blood T cell repertoires in COVID-19. The table came from immunoSEQ multiplex PCR; TCRdb's copy has only in-frame clones and leaves some out. This sample has 150,000 to 200,000 clones, with around nine tenths found just once. Source material: peripheral blood. The receptor set was obtained from a young woman who had recovered from COVID-19. Each CDR3 is given with its conserved first and last residue. The D gene is left open where the match is weak. Size is stated for part of the rows, as once, few or many counts, or as a class when the clone is expanded.

d_call j_call clone_size v_call cdr3_aa cdr3_nt
TRBD1 TRBJ2-6 few TRBV24-1 CATSDPGQGDSGANVLTF TGTGCCACCAGTGACCCGGGACAGGGGGACTCTGGGGCCAACGTCCTGACTTTC
NA TRBJ2-7 NA TRBV2 CASTESHEQYF TGTGCCAGCACCGAGTCCCACGAGCAGTACTTC
NA TRBJ1-1 NA TRBV5-1 CASRRGPETEAFF TGCGCCAGCAGGAGAGGGCCGGAGACTGAAGCTTTCTTT
TRBD1 TRBJ1-6 few TRBV14 CASSHGQGYNSPLHF TGTGCCAGCAGCCACGGACAGGGGTATAATTCACCCCTCCACTTT
NA TRBJ2-3 NA TRBV10-3 CAISESPNTDTQYF TGTGCCATCAGTGAGTCGCCTAACACAGATACGCAGTATTTT
TRBD2 TRBJ2-1 NA TRBV4-1 CASSQVPLAESSYNEQFF TGCGCCAGCAGCCAAGTCCCCCTAGCGGAGAGCTCCTACAATGAGCAGTTCTTC
TRBD2 TRBJ2-1 NA TRBV7-9 CASSLSSGRRVDWEKQFF TGTGCCAGCAGCTTATCTAGCGGGAGGCGGGTAGATTGGGAGAAGCAGTTCTTC
NA TRBJ1-1 NA TRBV3-1/TRBV3-2 CASSQLQVNTEAFF TGTGCCAGCAGCCAATTACAGGTGAACACTGAAGCTTTCTTT
NA TRBJ1-5 many TRBV19 CASTPLRMAGGVSNQPQHF TGTGCCAGTACCCCCCTCAGGATGGCAGGAGGGGTTAGCAATCAGCCCCAGCATTTT
NA TRBJ1-1 NA TRBV24-1 CATSDRIDRLYTEAFF TGTGCCACCAGTGATAGGATCGACAGGCTATACACTGAAGCTTTCTTT
NA TRBJ2-3 NA TRBV11-3 CASSLDQMDTQYF TGTGCCAGCAGCTTAGATCAAATGGATACGCAGTATTTT
NA TRBJ1-2 NA TRBV25-1 CASSEIQVSALEDGYTF TGTGCCAGCAGTGAAATCCAGGTATCGGCATTGGAGGACGGCTACACCTTC
NA TRBJ2-2 few TRBV2 CASSGEAANTGELFF TGTGCCAGCAGTGGAGAGGCAGCGAACACCGGGGAGCTGTTTTTT
TRBD2 TRBJ2-1 NA TRBV24-1 CATSDPSGGDNEQFF TGTGCCACCAGTGACCCTAGCGGGGGAGACAATGAGCAGTTCTTC
NA TRBJ1-1 NA TRBV18 CASSPQHTTEAFF TGTGCCAGCTCACCACAACATACCACTGAAGCTTTCTTT
NA TRBJ2-3 NA TRBV5-1 CASSFRDTDTQYF TGCGCCAGCAGTTTCCGGGACACAGATACGCAGTATTTT
NA TRBJ1-3 NA TRBV4-3 CASSQDLRGTGNTIYF TGCGCCAGCAGCCAGGACCTCAGGGGTACTGGAAACACCATATATTTT
NA TRBJ1-1 NA TRBV16 CASSPGGGGQTEAFF TGTGCCAGCAGCCCCGGGGGCGGGGGGCAAACTGAAGCTTTCTTT
TRBD2 TRBJ2-3 NA TRBV5-8 CASSGTSGTDTQYF TGTGCCAGCAGCGGGACTAGCGGGACAGATACGCAGTATTTT
NA TRBJ1-5 few TRBV6-6 CASSYVWGGGNQPQHF TGTGCCAGCAGTTACGTCTGGGGGGGCGGCAATCAGCCCCAGCATTTT
TRBD1 TRBJ2-1 NA TRBV19 CASSIFGQGYNEQFF TGTGCCAGTAGTATATTTGGACAGGGTTACAATGAGCAGTTCTTC
TRBD2 TRBJ2-2 NA TRBV6-5 CASSYSSGRIIGELFF TGTGCCAGCAGTTACTCTAGCGGGAGAATAATCGGGGAGCTGTTTTTT
TRBD1 TRBJ1-5 NA TRBV4-1 CASSRGQGRNQPQHF TGCGCCAGCAGCCGTGGACAGGGACGAAATCAGCCCCAGCATTTT
NA TRBJ1-1 NA TRBV9 CASSLPGNTEAFF TGTGCCAGCAGCCTTCCCGGGAACACTGAAGCTTTCTTT
TRBD1 TRBJ2-6 NA TRBV27 CASSLTGAGANVLTF TGTGCCAGCAGTCTGACAGGGGCTGGGGCCAACGTCCTGACTTTC
NA TRBJ2-7 NA TRBV3-1/TRBV3-2 CASSLGEEVGEQYF TGTGCCAGCAGCCTAGGAGAAGAGGTAGGCGAGCAGTACTTC
TRBD2 TRBJ2-1 few TRBV7-2 CASSLYQAGANEQFF TGTGCCAGCAGCTTATATCAAGCGGGAGCGAATGAGCAGTTCTTC
TRBD1 TRBJ1-1 once TRBV30 CAWNSFRTGNTEAFF TGTGCCTGGAACAGCTTTAGGACAGGGAACACTGAAGCTTTCTTT